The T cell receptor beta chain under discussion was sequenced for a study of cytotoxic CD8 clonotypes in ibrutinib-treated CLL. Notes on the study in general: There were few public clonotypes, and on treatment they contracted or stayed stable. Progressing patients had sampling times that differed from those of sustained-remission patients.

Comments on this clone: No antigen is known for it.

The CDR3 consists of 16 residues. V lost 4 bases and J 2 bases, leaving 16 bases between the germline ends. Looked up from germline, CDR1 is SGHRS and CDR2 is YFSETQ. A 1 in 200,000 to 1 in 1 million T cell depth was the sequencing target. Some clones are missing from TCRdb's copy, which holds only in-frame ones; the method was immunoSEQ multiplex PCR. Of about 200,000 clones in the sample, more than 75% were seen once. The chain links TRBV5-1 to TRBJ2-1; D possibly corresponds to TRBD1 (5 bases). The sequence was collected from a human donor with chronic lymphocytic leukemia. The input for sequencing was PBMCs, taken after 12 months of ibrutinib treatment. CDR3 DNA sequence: TGCGCCAGCAGCCCAGGGCCCTCTGGGGCCTACAATGAGCAGTTCTTC. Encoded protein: CASSPGPSGAYNEQFF.